A single T cell receptor beta chain is shown here with its context. Its specificity is unknown. The data originate from a study of T cell repertoires in cytomegalovirus infection. On the study more broadly: Recently identified HLA-C-restricted CMV epitopes were among the peptides used. Through public TCR beta signatures, both CMV infection and matching HLA type were indicated. Study-level results: Summed public TCR beta family frequency identified CMV carriers bearing the relevant HLA. Ex vivo, HLA-C-restricted CMV-specific TCR beta clonotypes prevailed over the rest of the response.

The V gene's germline CDR1 is MNHEY and CDR2 SVGEGT. There are 15 residues in the CDR3. Trimming pared 4 bases from V and 8 bases from J, leaving 18 bases between. Via MiXCR, TCRdb re-called the reads, giving one row per CDR3 protein. The sample yields about 700,000 distinct CDR3 sequences, around a third seen once. Source: cultured PBMCs, taken from culture after CMV antigen stimulation. This clonotype was obtained from a human donor in good health (CMV status not recorded). Some clones in this sample may be carry-over from other donors' samples. The genes are TRBV6-2 or TRBV6-3 and TRBJ2-1, with D uncertain. The CDR3 here is CASSWLSRLKDEQFF. The CDR3 bases are TGTGCCAGCAGTTGGTTGTCGCGGCTAAAAGATGAGCAGTTCTTC.